These T cell receptor beta chains were read from a single sample in a study of cytomegalovirus exposure and HLA in healthy donors. Profiled with immunoSEQ multiplex PCR; TCRdb holds only in-frame clones, not every one. The table has around 240,000 clones, 85% to 90% seen once. Sample: PBMCs. These receptors came from a woman between 18 and 29 years old in good health and CMV-seronegative. CDR3s include the opening cysteine and the closing phenylalanine or tryptophan.

v_call,cdr3_aa
TRBV28,CASSSPPGVAGGLSTDTQYF
TRBV19,CASSINRGETQYF
TRBV2,CASSRGGDQPQHF
TRBV5-6,CASSLTGNLFSGNTIYF
TRBV5-8,CASSPSAGGNEQFF
TRBV7-9,CAYGLRDRGSYEQYF
TRBV2,CASLVFVQDQNIQYF
TRBV7-6,CASSLDSNNSPLHF
TRBV5-6,CASRLSSGGNTGELFF
TRBV6-5,CASSYSASVGHEKLFF
TRBV27,CASSPGTFYEQYF
TRBV23-1,CASSLKQDRGGNYGYTF
TRBV2,CASSEIRTGEEKLFF
TRBV30,CAWRLDSNQPQHF
TRBV9,CASSPRETPNSPLHF
TRBV7-9,CASSLSTNRGYNEQFF
TRBV7-2,CASSLYRDHGYTF
TRBV5-6,CASSLGTQGSYGYTF
TRBV11-3,CASSLGLAGGLYEQYF
TRBV14,CASSLGGFETQYF